This TCR beta chain stems from a study of a mutant IDH1 vaccine in newly diagnosed glioma. In germline, CDR1 is LNHNV, CDR2 YYDKDF (reference sequence). The CDR3 totals 15 residues. V was pared by 1 base and J by 6 bases, with 13 bases between. The protocol was immunoSEQ multiplex PCR, while the TCRdb copy is restricted to in-frame clones and leaves out a portion. Counted here are over 35,000 clones, 75% to 85% occurring once; the ten biggest clones make up 4% to 5.5%. This clone has more than one count but fewer than ten. The antigen remains unidentified. As to time point: week 35, safety follow-up. Every single dose of the vaccine, 300 ug of mutant IDH1 20-mer peptide, came with topical imiquimod.

This chain connects TRBV15 to TRBJ1-5; D call uncertain. The receptor was isolated from a woman aged 45-65 years with glioma. Sequences were derived from PBMCs, sampled from a glioma patient whose treatment included an IDH1 peptide vaccine. This chain's CDR3 is CATSRAAGSGQPQHF. Written as DNA, the CDR3 is TGTGCCACCAGCAGAGCAGCGGGATCCGGTCAGCCCCAGCATTTT.